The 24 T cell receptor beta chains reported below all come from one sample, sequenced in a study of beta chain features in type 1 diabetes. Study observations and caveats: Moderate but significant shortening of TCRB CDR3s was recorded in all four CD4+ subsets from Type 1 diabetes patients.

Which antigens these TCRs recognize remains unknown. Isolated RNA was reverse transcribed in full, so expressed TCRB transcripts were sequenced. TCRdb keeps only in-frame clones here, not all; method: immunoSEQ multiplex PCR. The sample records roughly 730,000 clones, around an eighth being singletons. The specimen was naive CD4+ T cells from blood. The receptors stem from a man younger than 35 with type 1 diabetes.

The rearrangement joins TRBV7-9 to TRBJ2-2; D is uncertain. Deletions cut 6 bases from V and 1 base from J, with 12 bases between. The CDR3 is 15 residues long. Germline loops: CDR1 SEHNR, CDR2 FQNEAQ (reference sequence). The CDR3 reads CASRYMPLNTGELFF. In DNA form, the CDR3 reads TGTGCCAGCAGATATATGCCTTTGAACACCGGGGAGCTGTTTTTT.

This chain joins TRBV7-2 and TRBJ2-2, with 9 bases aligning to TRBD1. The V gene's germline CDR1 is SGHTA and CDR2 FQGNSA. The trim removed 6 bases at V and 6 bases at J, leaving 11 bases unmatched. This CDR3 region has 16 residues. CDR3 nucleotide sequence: TGTGCCAGCAGTTCTACAGGGGGCCTAGGACCCGGGGAGCTGTTTTTT. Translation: CASSSTGGLGPGELFF. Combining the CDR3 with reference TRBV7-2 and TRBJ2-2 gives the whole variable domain GAGVSQSPSNKVTEKGKDVELRCDPISGHTALYWYRQSLGQGLEFLIYFQGNSAPDKSGLPSDRFSAERTGGSVSTLTIQRTQQEDSAVYLCASSSTGGLGPGELFFGEGSRLTVL.

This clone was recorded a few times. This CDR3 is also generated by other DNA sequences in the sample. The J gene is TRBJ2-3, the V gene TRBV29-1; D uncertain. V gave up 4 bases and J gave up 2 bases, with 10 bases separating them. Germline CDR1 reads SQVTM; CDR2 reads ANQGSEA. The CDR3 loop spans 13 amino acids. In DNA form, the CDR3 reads TGCAGCGTTGGGGGTAGGCTCACAGATACGCAGTATTTT. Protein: CSVGGRLTDTQYF.

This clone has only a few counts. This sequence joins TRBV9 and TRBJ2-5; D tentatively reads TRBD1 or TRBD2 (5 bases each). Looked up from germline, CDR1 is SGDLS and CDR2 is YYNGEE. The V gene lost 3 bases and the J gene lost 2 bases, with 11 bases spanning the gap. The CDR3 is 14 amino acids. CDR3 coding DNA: TGTGCCAGCAGCGCAAGTGGGGGTCAAGAGACCCAGTACTTC. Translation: CASSASGGQETQYF.

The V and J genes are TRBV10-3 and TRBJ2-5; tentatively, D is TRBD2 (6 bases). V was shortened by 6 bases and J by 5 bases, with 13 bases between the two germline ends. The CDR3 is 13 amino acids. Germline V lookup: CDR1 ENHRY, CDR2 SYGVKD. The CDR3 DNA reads TGTGCCATCAGCCCTAGGGAGGTTGAGACCCAGTACTTC. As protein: CAISPREVETQYF.

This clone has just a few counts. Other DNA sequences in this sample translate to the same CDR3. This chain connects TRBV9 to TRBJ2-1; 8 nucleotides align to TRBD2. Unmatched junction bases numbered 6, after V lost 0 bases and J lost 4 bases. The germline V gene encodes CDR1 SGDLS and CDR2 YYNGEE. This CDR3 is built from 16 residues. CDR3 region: CASSVASSGGYNEQFF. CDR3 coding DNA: TGTGCCAGCAGCGTAGCTTCCAGCGGGGGATACAATGAGCAGTTCTTC.

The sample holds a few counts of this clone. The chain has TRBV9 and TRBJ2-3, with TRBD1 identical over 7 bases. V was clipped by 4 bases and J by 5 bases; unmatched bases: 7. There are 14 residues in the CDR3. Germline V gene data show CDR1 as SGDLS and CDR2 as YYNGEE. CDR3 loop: CASSPGQPQDTQYF. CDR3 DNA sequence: TGTGCCAGCAGCCCGGGACAGCCTCAAGATACGCAGTATTTT.

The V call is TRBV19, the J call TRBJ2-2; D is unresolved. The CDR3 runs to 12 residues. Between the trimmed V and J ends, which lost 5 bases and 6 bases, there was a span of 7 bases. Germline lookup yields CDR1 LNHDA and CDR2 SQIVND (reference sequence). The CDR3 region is CASSRAPGELFF. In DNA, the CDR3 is TGTGCCAGTAGTCGGGCACCCGGGGAGCTGTTTTTT.

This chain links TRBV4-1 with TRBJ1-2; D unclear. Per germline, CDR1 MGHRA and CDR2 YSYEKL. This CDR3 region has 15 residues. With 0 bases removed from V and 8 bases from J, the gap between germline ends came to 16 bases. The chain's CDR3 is CASSQDSFGFSGYTF. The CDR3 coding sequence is TGCGCCAGCAGCCAAGATTCTTTCGGCTTCTCAGGCTACACCTTC.

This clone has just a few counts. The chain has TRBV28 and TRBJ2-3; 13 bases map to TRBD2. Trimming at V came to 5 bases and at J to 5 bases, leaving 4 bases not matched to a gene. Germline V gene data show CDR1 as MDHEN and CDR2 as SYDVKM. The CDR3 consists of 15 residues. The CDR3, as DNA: TGTGCCAGCAGTACTAGCGGGGGGGCGATAGATACGCAGTATTTT. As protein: CASSTSGGAIDTQYF.

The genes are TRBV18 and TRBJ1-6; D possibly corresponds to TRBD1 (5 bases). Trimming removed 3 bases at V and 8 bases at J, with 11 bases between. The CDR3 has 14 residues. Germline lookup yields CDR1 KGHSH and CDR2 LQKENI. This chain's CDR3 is CASSPTTDDSPLHF. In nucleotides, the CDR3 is TGTGCCAGCTCACCCACGACAGACGATTCACCCCTCCACTTT.

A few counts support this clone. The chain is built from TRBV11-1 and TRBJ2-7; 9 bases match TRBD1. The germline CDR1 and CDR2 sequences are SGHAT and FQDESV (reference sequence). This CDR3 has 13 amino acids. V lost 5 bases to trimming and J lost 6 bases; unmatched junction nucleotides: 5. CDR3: CASSHWTGAEQYF. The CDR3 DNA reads TGTGCCAGCAGCCACTGGACAGGGGCCGAGCAGTACTTC.

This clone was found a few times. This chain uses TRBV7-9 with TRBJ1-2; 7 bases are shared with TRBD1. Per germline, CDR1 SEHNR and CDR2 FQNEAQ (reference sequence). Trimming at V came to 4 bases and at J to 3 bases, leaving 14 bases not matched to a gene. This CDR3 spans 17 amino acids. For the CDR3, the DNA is TGTGCCAGCAGCTCCCAGGGTCAGGGACAGCGGTACTATGGCTACACCTTC. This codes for CASSSQGQGQRYYGYTF.

CDR3 DNA: TGTGCCAGCAGCTTTGACCAAGAGACCCAGTACTTC. Its protein is CASSFDQETQYF. V gene TRBV7-2 combines with J gene TRBJ2-5; D is ambiguous. The CDR3 contains 12 residues. Germline CDR1 and CDR2: SGHTA and FQGNSA. Trimming removed 3 bases from V and 0 bases from J, with 2 bases in between. The entire variable domain, with the rest obtained from reference TRBV7-2 and TRBJ2-5, is as follows: GAGVSQSPSNKVTEKGKDVELRCDPISGHTALYWYRQSLGQGLEFLIYFQGNSAPDKSGLPSDRFSAERTGGSVSTLTIQRTQQEDSAVYLCASSFDQETQYFGPGTRLLVL.

CDR3 coding DNA: TGTGCCAGCAGCTTATCGGCGGGCTTTTACAATGAGCAGTTCTTC. It yields the protein CASSLSAGFYNEQFF. The rearrangement links TRBV7-2 to TRBJ2-1; D is perhaps TRBD2 (5 bases). This CDR3 spans 15 amino acids. V lost 2 bases and J lost 4, with 12 bases in between. The germline CDR1 and CDR2 sequences are SGHTA and FQGNSA.

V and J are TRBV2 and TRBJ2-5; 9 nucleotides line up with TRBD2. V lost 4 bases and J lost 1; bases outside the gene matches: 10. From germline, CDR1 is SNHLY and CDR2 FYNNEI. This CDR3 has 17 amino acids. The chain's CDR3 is CASSGKKRGALQETQYF. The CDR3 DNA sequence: TGTGCCAGCAGTGGGAAGAAGCGGGGGGCCCTCCAAGAGACCCAGTACTTC.

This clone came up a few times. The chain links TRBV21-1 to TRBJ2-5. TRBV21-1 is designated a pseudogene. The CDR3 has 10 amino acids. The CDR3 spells CATPSALRYF. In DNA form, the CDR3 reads TGTGCCACCCCATCGGCCCTGAGGTACTTC.

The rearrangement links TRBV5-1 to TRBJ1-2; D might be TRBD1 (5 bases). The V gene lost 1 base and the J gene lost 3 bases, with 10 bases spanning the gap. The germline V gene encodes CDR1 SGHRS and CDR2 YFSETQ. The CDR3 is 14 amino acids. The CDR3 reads CASSLTGRDYGYTF. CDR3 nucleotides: TGCGCCAGCAGCTTGACAGGAAGGGACTATGGCTACACCTTC.

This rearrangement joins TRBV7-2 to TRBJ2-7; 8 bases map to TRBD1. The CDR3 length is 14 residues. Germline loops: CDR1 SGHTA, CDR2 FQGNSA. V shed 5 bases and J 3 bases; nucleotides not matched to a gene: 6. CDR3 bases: TGTGCCAGCAGCCGCGCAGGGGGCGTCTACGAGCAGTACTTC. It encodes CASSRAGGVYEQYF.

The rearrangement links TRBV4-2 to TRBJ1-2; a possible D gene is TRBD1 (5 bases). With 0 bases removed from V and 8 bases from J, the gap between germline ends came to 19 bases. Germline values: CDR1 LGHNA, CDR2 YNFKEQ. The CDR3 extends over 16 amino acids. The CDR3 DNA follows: TGTGCCAGCAGCCAAGATGAGGGGCAATCTCCTAGGGGCTACACCTTC. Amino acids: CASSQDEGQSPRGYTF.

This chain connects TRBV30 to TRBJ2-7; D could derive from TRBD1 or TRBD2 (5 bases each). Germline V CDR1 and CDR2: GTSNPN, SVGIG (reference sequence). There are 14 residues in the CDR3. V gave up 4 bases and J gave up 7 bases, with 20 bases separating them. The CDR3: CAWTRGVGSLEQYF. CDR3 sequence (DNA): TGTGCCTGGACCCGAGGGGTAGGGTCCTTAGAGCAGTACTTC. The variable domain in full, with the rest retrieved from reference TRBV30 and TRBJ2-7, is SQTIHQWPATLVQPVGSPLSLECTVEGTSNPNLYWYRQAAGRGLQLLFYSVGIGQISSEVPQNLSASRPQDRQFILSSKKLLLSDSGFYLCAWTRGVGSLEQYFGPGTRLTVT.

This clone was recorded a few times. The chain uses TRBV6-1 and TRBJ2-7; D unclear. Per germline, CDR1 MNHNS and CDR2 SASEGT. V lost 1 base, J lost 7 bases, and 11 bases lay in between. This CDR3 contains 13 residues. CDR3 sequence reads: CASSEVVTWEQYF. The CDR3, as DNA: TGTGCCAGCAGTGAAGTGGTGACTTGGGAGCAGTACTTC.

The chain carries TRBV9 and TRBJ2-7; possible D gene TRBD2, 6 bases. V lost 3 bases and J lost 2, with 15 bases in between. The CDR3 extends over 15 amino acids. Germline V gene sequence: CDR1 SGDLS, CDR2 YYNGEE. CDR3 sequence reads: CASSAGTPGAYEQYF. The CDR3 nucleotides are TGTGCCAGCAGCGCCGGGACTCCTGGGGCCTACGAGCAGTACTTC.

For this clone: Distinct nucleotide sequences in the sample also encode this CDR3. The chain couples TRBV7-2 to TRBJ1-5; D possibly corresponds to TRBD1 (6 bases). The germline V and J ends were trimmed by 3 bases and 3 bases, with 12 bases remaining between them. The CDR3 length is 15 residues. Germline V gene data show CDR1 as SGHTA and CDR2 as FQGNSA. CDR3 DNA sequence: TGTGCCAGCAGCTTCTCCGGGACAAACAATCAGCCCCAGCATTTT. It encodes CASSFSGTNNQPQHF.